This paragraph covers one TCR beta chain sequence. Its specificity is not known. The sample comes from a study of cytomegalovirus exposure and HLA in healthy donors. On the study more broadly: A previous analysis identified 95 million to 130 million unique TCR beta sequences derived from roughly 190 million T cells.

Study-wide results and limits: The study labeled 150 to 200 TCR beta chains cytomegalovirus-associated.

The CDR3 is 11 residues long. The germline V gene has CDR1 MRHNA and CDR2 SNTAGT. The germline V and J ends were trimmed by 6 bases and 7 bases, with 9 bases remaining between them. Vbeta (60) and Jbeta (13) primers were used in the PCR. Sequencing was performed with immunoSEQ multiplex PCR; in TCRdb, only in-frame clones are kept and a portion is missing. The table includes about 140,000 clones, 65% to 70% detected once. This sequence originates from a man aged 25-45 years in good health and CMV-seropositive. Sequencing used PBMCs. This chain links TRBV6-4 with TRBJ1-1; D is perhaps TRBD1 (5 bases). Written as DNA, the CDR3 is TGTGCCAGCAGGCAGGGTAATGAAGCTTTCTTT. Residues: CASRQGNEAFF.